This T cell receptor beta chain was retrieved from a study of blood T cell repertoires in COVID-19. Study-wide context: Samples taken during acute and convalescent COVID-19 were collected in the United States, Italy and Spain. T cells, B-cell-depleted T cells, or PBMCs supplied cDNA or gDNA.

How the authors handled the data: How many nucleated cells were present was estimated from reference gene primer amplification. Some clones are missing from TCRdb's copy, which holds only in-frame ones; the method was immunoSEQ multiplex PCR. V and J calls and clone size are as listed in that table; D and trimming were resolved from the DNA. The table shows approximately 190,000 clones, with 84% occurring only once. J lost 1 base, V lost 4 bases, and 2 bases had no gene match. The CDR3 totals 15 residues. Germline V gene data show CDR1 as SGHDT and CDR2 as YYEEEE. The sequencing input was peripheral blood. The chain couples TRBV5-6 to TRBJ2-6; 7 bases map to TRBD2. The TCR was taken from a human donor in a cohort sampled during active COVID-19. The CDR3 DNA is TGTGCCAGCAGCCTGGGAGGGTCTGGGGCCAACGTCCTGACTTTC. This encodes CASSLGGSGANVLTF.